This entry is about one T cell receptor beta chain. This clone was counted once. What this receptor recognizes is not known. Base qualities were left out, and no much larger clone turns up one base away. The same CDR3 is also encoded by other DNA sequences in this sample. Germline trimming: 6 bases from V, 0 bases from J; junction bases outside gene matches: 6. Spanning cysteine to phenylalanine, the CDR3 consists of 16 amino acids. The retained sequence is limited to the CDR3, 48 bases, with the frame set at the first base. The germline V gene encodes CDR1 SGHNT and CDR2 YENEEA. The library was prepared using the immunoSEQ multiplex PCR assay. Adaptive Biotechnologies carried out high-throughput TCR-beta CDR3 sequencing of genomic DNA for most patients. The study's processing was this. TCR sequencing data were retrieved from Adaptive's ImmunoSEQ software for roughly 20 patients, whereas a few other patients were processed with MiXCR and VDJtools. CDR3 nucleotide sequences shared by donor and recipient were removed because the origin of these sequences could not be assigned. Alloreactive clones required at least 2-fold expansion over unstimulated cells and minimum CFSE-low frequency of 0.002% (template counts) or 0.001% (read counts). A clone was considered mappable if detected in the sequenced pre-transplant spleen, lymph node, or MLR CFSE-low populations of the donor or recipient. Cumulative frequency of alloreactive clones was calculated as a percentage of all sequences weighted by copy number. Held by TCRdb, this immuneACCESS table contains in-frame sequences only and omits some clones. Under half of the omission traces to an unresolved V gene where checked; the cause of the rest is unknown. Clone size and V and J calls were adopted from that table, with D and trimming inferred from the DNA. The sample yields tens of thousands of clones; around 94% were counted once. Jointly, the top ten make up about 0.54% of the sample.

Blood samples were collected up to 4 times in the first month after transplant and then at least monthly when available. This entry comes from a study of graft-versus-host responses after intestinal transplantation (dated by TCRdb to the early 2020s). Study-level background: The transplants that recipients received were multivisceral, liver-intestinal, or isolated intestinal. Every recipient was given anti-thymocyte globulin induction, then maintenance tacrolimus and steroids for about three years. After intestinal transplantation, graft-versus-host and host-versus-graft alloreactive T cell clones were followed in the graft, circulation and bone marrow using bulk TCR-beta CDR3 sequencing. To identify alloreactive clones, pre-transplant mixed lymphocyte reaction products were sequenced and compared with unstimulated pre-transplant donor and recipient T cells. Of the roughly 26 intestinal transplant recipients enrolled in the cohort, one of whom was a retransplant, a few patients without pretransplant specimens were excluded. A peak of at least 4% donor T cells among recipient peripheral blood mononuclear cells was the definition used for donor T cell macrochimerism. Samples from a few later patients were sequenced in-house on an Illumina MiSeq with MiXCR processing rather than by the commercial service. Broader findings and caveats from the paper: High GvH to HvG T cell clonal ratios were observed in the allografts of patients with donor T cell macrochimerism. GvH clones turned up in recipient bone marrow, with some appearing earlier in ileal mucosa or blood, a pattern consistent with an intestinal mucosal origin. Conclusions were limited by the relatively low number and heterogeneity of intestinal transplant patients. Early after transplant, declines in HvG clones were associated with peak levels of circulating GvH clones.

The material sequenced was PBMCs, taken 156 days after intestinal transplant. Recombination joined TRBV11-3 with TRBJ1-3; 9 of the junction bases match TRBD1. This TCR was recovered from a human patient who received an intestinal transplant, so some T cells may come from the graft donor. The DNA sequence reads TGTGCCAGCAGTACCGGACAGGGGATCTCTGGAAACACCATATATTTT. The encoded protein is CASSTGQGISGNTIYF.